This T cell receptor beta chain was captured by sequencing in a study of blood T cell repertoires in COVID-19. Study-wide background: Specimens from acute and convalescent COVID-19 originated in the United States, Italy and Spain. From T cells, B-cell-depleted T cells, or PBMCs came the material, which was cDNA or gDNA.

The length of the CDR3 is 14 residues. Trimming shortened V by 0 bases and J by 1 base, and 7 bases separated the two germline ends. Per the germline V gene, CDR1 is SGHRS and CDR2 is YFSETQ. Authors' methods: Cell counts per sample came from amplifying reference gene primers. The table came from immunoSEQ multiplex PCR; TCRdb's copy has only in-frame clones and leaves some out. The DNA was the basis for D and trimming; V, J and clone size are from that table. The repertoire includes approximately 50,000 clones, more than 80% of them detected once, and about 15% sits in the top ten. The TCR comes from a human donor in a cohort sampled during active COVID-19. The V call is TRBV5-1, the J call TRBJ1-1; D is undetermined. The sequencing input was peripheral blood. The DNA of the CDR3 is TGCGCCAGCAGCTTGGAGTACGGGAACACTGAAGCTTTCTTT. Translated, it gives CASSLEYGNTEAFF.